This record covers a single T cell receptor (beta chain). Its target is not known. The sample comes from a study of cytomegalovirus exposure and HLA in healthy donors. Study background: The 100 to 150 validation repertoires used the same platform as the roughly 670 first-cohort repertoires, a later analysis reported.

Whole-study findings and limits: Rare sequences made up most TCRs, while some public TCRs were found in many donors. Cytomegalovirus-associated status was assigned to 164 TCR beta chains.

The CDR3 spans 12 residues. V shed 8 bases, J shed 7 bases, and the junction held 7 bases outside the gene matches. Per germline, CDR1 MDHEN and CDR2 SYDVKM. The data were produced by immunoSEQ multiplex PCR, yet TCRdb's version contains in-frame clones alone and is incomplete. The table lists roughly 350,000 clones, 86% of them singletons. The TCR originated in a woman younger than 30 in good health and CMV-seronegative. Sequenced material: PBMCs. V is TRBV28 and J is TRBJ2-7; the match to TRBD1 covers 8 bases. The CDR3 protein is CASVTTGEEQYF. The CDR3 DNA sequence: TGTGCCAGCGTAACGACAGGGGAAGAGCAGTACTTC.